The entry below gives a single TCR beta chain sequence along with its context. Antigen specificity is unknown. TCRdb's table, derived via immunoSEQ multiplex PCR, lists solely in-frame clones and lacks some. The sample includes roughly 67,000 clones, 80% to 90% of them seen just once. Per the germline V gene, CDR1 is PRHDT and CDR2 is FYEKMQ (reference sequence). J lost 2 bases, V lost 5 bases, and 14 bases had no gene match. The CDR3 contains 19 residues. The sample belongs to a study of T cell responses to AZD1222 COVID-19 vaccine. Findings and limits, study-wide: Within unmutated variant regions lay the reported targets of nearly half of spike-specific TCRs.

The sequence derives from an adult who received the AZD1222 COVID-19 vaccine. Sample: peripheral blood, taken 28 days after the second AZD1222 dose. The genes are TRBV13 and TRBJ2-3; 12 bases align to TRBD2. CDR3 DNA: TGTGCCAGCAGCCTTAGAGGGGGGCTAGCGGGAGGGTCCACAGATACGCAGTATTTT. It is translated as CASSLRGGLAGGSTDTQYF.